These T cell receptor beta chains were read from a single sample in a study of shared clonotypes between healthy human individuals. Some clones are missing from TCRdb's copy, which holds only in-frame ones; the method was immunoSEQ multiplex PCR. Among about 1.5 million clones listed, 98% were seen once. Specimen: naive CD4+ T cells sorted from blood. Every receptor here comes from a man younger than 40 in good health. Both conserved end residues are part of each CDR3. D genes are given only for firm matches.

J: TRBJ2-1; length: 14; V: TRBV30; D: .; CDR3: CAWSAGDLYNEQFF
J: TRBJ1-1; length: 14; V: TRBV6-1; D: .; CDR3: CASTPRGGTTEAFF
J: TRBJ2-7; length: 11; V: TRBV28; D: .; CDR3: CASSLGYEQYF
J: TRBJ2-5; length: 14; V: TRBV5-1; D: .; CDR3: CASSFRDSQETQYF
J: TRBJ2-7; length: 13; V: TRBV7-8; D: .; CDR3: CASSLAGEYEQYF
J: TRBJ1-2; length: 14; V: TRBV18; D: .; CDR3: CASSTGGRNYGYTF
J: TRBJ2-6; length: 19; V: TRBV5-1; D: .; CDR3: CASSLALGKHPSGANVLTF
J: TRBJ2-7; length: 13; V: TRBV10-3; D: .; CDR3: CAITPGLAYEQYF
J: TRBJ2-1; length: 12; V: TRBV5-5; D: TRBD1; CDR3: CASSQTGTVQFF
J: TRBJ2-7; length: 15; V: TRBV4-1; D: .; CDR3: CASSQGTPSSYEQYF
J: TRBJ2-7; length: 15; V: TRBV4-3; D: .; CDR3: CASSQNTGPSYEQYF
J: TRBJ1-6; length: 14; V: TRBV5-1; D: .; CDR3: CASSFESGSSPLHF
J: TRBJ2-1; length: 15; V: TRBV27; D: TRBD2; CDR3: CASGSSGGSYNEQFF
J: TRBJ1-5; length: 16; V: TRBV28; D: .; CDR3: CASSLWTGMGNQPQHF
J: TRBJ2-7; length: 14; V: TRBV6-5; D: TRBD1; CDR3: CASSYSGRGYEQYF